Listed below are T cell receptor beta chains from one sample, sequenced in a study of T-cell memory formation after mild COVID-19. TCRdb used MiXCR to reprocess the 5' RACE reads, holding one entry per CDR3 protein. The sample lists 450,000 to 700,000 distinct CDR3 sequences; approximately 19% were seen once. The sample comprised PBMCs or a T cell subset sorted from them (not recorded which). Receptor source: an adult woman who had mild COVID-19 (a few samples of this study predate the infection). Cell type and time point are not known. The CDR3 runs from the conserved cysteine through the conserved F or W. The D gene is left open where the match is weak. A row's size may be missing; if present it is once, few, many or a size class.

TRBD2	TRBJ2-1	NA	TRBV27	CASIISSGGTEQFF	TGTGCCAGCATTATTTCTAGCGGGGGAACCGAGCAGTTCTTC
NA	TRBJ1-6	NA	TRBV20-1	CSARQIRDPDNSPLHF	TGCAGTGCTAGACAGATCAGGGACCCGGATAATTCACCCCTCCACTTT
NA	TRBJ1-2	few	TRBV21-1	CASSNSWGVYGYTF	TGTGCCAGCAGCAATTCCTGGGGGGTCTATGGCTACACCTTC
TRBD2	TRBJ2-1	NA	TRBV7-9	CASSVPGLGYNEQFF	TGTGCCAGCAGCGTACCGGGACTAGGCTACAATGAGCAGTTCTTC
TRBD1	TRBJ2-7	NA	TRBV7-2	CASSPPPGQVRAGPWGQYF	TGTGCCAGCAGCCCACCTCCGGGACAGGTGAGAGCTGGTCCCTGGGGGCAGTACTTC
NA	TRBJ2-7	few	TRBV5-1	CASSLEAPSYEQYF	TGCGCCAGCAGCTTGGAGGCTCCCTCCTACGAGCAGTACTTC
TRBD2	TRBJ2-1	few	TRBV7-9	CASSFAGGMINEQFF	TGTGCCAGCAGCTTTGCGGGGGGGATGATCAATGAGCAGTTCTTC
TRBD2	TRBJ2-1	NA	TRBV19	CASSHLVAGGLDNEQFF	TGTGCCAGTAGTCACCTCGTAGCGGGGGGCCTCGACAATGAGCAGTTCTTC
TRBD2	TRBJ2-1	few	TRBV5-5	CASSLVLAGINEQFF	TGTGCCAGCAGCTTGGTTCTAGCGGGGATCAATGAGCAGTTCTTC
NA	TRBJ2-3	few	TRBV7-8	CASSLQPSTDTQYF	TGTGCCAGCAGCTTACAGCCCAGCACAGATACGCAGTATTTT
TRBD1	TRBJ2-3	NA	TRBV29-1	CSVEGTGLNTQYF	TGCAGCGTTGAAGGGACAGGGTTGAATACGCAGTATTTT
NA	TRBJ2-7	few	TRBV20-1	CSARDDRALSYHEQYF	TGCAGTGCTAGAGATGATAGGGCCCTTTCTTACCACGAGCAGTACTTC
NA	TRBJ2-1	few	TRBV7-6	CASSLLAKGSYNEQFF	TGTGCCAGCAGCTTGTTAGCGAAAGGCTCCTACAATGAGCAGTTCTTC
TRBD2	TRBJ2-7	few	TRBV27	CASSLRGGRGEQYF	TGTGCCAGCAGTTTACGGGGGGGGAGAGGAGAGCAGTACTTC
TRBD1	TRBJ2-1	NA	TRBV7-9	CASSGQGVEQFF	TGTGCCAGCAGTGGACAGGGAGTTGAGCAGTTCTTC
NA	TRBJ1-3	few	TRBV21-1	CASSKVQLPGDTIYF	TGTGCCAGCAGCAAAGTCCAACTTCCAGGGGACACCATATATTTT
TRBD2	TRBJ2-1	NA	TRBV27	CASSLSLAGGPYNEQFF	TGTGCCAGCAGTTTATCCCTAGCGGGAGGGCCCTACAATGAGCAGTTCTTC
NA	TRBJ2-3	few	TRBV5-6	CASSFPRLTDTQYF	TGTGCCAGCAGCTTTCCCCGGCTCACAGATACGCAGTATTTT
NA	TRBJ1-3	few	TRBV12-3/TRBV12-4	CASSLGSPRRNTIYF	TGTGCCAGCAGTTTAGGGTCACCAAGGCGAAACACCATATATTTT
NA	TRBJ1-2	NA	TRBV5-1	CASSLGWSNYGYTF	TGCGCCAGCAGCTTGGGATGGTCTAACTATGGCTACACCTTC
NA	TRBJ2-7	NA	TRBV9	CASSVVTSPLYEQYF	TGTGCCAGCAGCGTTGTTACTAGCCCCCTCTACGAGCAGTACTTC
NA	TRBJ1-1	few	TRBV5-1	CASSLTGKENTEAFF	TGCGCCAGCAGCTTGACAGGGAAGGAGAACACTGAAGCTTTCTTT
TRBD1	TRBJ1-2	once	TRBV18	CASSPPGGQSNYGYTF	TGTGCCAGCTCACCACCAGGGGGACAGAGTAACTATGGCTACACCTTC
TRBD2	TRBJ2-3	few	TRBV6-2/TRBV6-3	CASSYPGLGFRTQYF	TGTGCCAGCAGTTACCCGGGACTAGGATTTCGTACGCAGTATTTT
NA	TRBJ2-3	NA	TRBV2	CASSGLLGDLDTQYF	TGTGCCAGCAGTGGCCTACTTGGGGACCTAGATACGCAGTATTTT
TRBD2	TRBJ2-3	few	TRBV12-3/TRBV12-4	CASSKLAVSTDTQYF	TGTGCCAGCAGTAAACTAGCGGTGAGCACAGATACGCAGTATTTT
NA	TRBJ2-3	NA	TRBV21-1	CASSRGLAGRNDTQYF	TGTGCCAGCAGCCGGGGACTAGCGGGAAGGAATGATACGCAGTATTTT
NA	TRBJ2-7	few	TRBV7-2	CASTSRWTYEQYF	TGTGCCAGCACCTCCCGGTGGACCTACGAGCAGTACTTC
TRBD1	TRBJ2-3	NA	TRBV4-1	CASSQAGQGAGTDTQYF	TGCGCCAGCAGCCAAGCGGGACAGGGGGCCGGCACAGATACGCAGTATTTT
TRBD2	TRBJ2-7	NA	TRBV9	CASSPGLAGGYSEQYF	TGTGCCAGCAGCCCTGGACTAGCGGGGGGTTATAGCGAGCAGTACTTC
TRBD1	TRBJ2-5	NA	TRBV12-3/TRBV12-4	CASRRTGGEETQYF	TGTGCCAGCAGACGGACAGGGGGGGAAGAGACCCAGTACTTC
NA	TRBJ2-1	few	TRBV20-1	CSARDSGVSGRQFF	TGCAGTGCTAGAGATAGTGGGGTCAGCGGAAGACAGTTCTTC
NA	TRBJ2-7	NA	TRBV12-3/TRBV12-4	CASSSPSGPSDEQYF	TGTGCCAGCAGTTCCCCCTCAGGGCCCTCGGACGAGCAGTACTTC
TRBD2	TRBJ2-2	NA	TRBV12-3/TRBV12-4	CASSRWTSGGINTGELFF	TGTGCCAGCAGTCGCTGGACTAGCGGGGGAATAAACACCGGGGAGCTGTTTTTT
TRBD1	TRBJ1-1	NA	TRBV7-2	CASSSTTGVATEAFF	TGTGCCAGCAGCTCTACTACAGGGGTCGCCACTGAAGCTTTCTTT
TRBD2	TRBJ2-7	NA	TRBV7-2	CASSFAGTSVSYEQYF	TGTGCCAGCAGCTTCGCCGGGACTAGCGTCTCTTACGAGCAGTACTTC
TRBD2	TRBJ2-7	NA	TRBV27	CASSRFGGTYEQYF	TGTGCCAGCAGTCGGTTCGGGGGGACCTACGAGCAGTACTTC
NA	TRBJ2-7	NA	TRBV5-1	CASSLTGTPSYEQYF	TGCGCCAGCAGCTTGACGGGGACCCCATCCTACGAGCAGTACTTC
NA	TRBJ2-5	few	TRBV9	CASSARPGETQYF	TGTGCCAGCAGCGCCCGGCCGGGGGAGACCCAGTACTTC
NA	TRBJ2-4	many	TRBV7-9	CASIGPKAKNIQYF	TGTGCCAGTATTGGCCCGAAGGCCAAAAACATTCAGTACTTC
NA	TRBJ2-3	NA	TRBV14	CASSQDPRDTQYF	TGTGCCAGCAGCCAAGATCCGCGAGATACGCAGTATTTT
NA	TRBJ2-7	NA	TRBV5-1	CASSLTSPDSEQYF	TGCGCCAGCAGCTTGACTAGCCCTGACTCCGAGCAGTACTTC
NA	TRBJ2-1	few	TRBV18	CASSLSSLYNEQFF	TGTGCCAGCTCACTTTCCAGTTTATACAATGAGCAGTTCTTC
NA	TRBJ1-1	few	TRBV27	CASSLWGGGSEAFF	TGTGCCAGCAGTTTATGGGGGGGCGGATCTGAAGCTTTCTTT
TRBD2	TRBJ2-7	NA	TRBV6-2/TRBV6-3	CASSYSTSGSIYEQYF	TGTGCCAGCAGTTACTCGACTAGCGGGAGTATCTACGAGCAGTACTTC
NA	TRBJ1-2	NA	TRBV3-1	CASTPELIPRGYGYTF	TGTGCCAGCACCCCCGAGCTCATCCCGCGGGGCTATGGCTACACCTTC
NA	TRBJ2-7	many	TRBV15	CATSREGGVAYEQYF	TGTGCCACCAGCAGAGAGGGCGGGGTCGCCTACGAGCAGTACTTC
NA	TRBJ1-1	many	TRBV7-9	CASSLGSLSGEMNTEAFF	TGTGCCAGCAGCTTAGGTTCGTTGTCAGGGGAAATGAACACTGAAGCTTTCTTT
NA	TRBJ2-5	few	TRBV7-9	CASSSRLRYQETQYF	TGTGCCAGCAGCTCCAGGTTAAGGTACCAAGAGACCCAGTACTTC
TRBD1	TRBJ2-7	few	TRBV6-2/TRBV6-3	CASSYGEDRQYEQYF	TGTGCCAGCAGTTACGGCGAGGACAGGCAATACGAGCAGTACTTC
NA	TRBJ1-5	NA	TRBV4-1	CASSQELRSNQPQHF	TGCGCCAGCAGCCAAGAACTAAGGTCTAATCAGCCCCAGCATTTT
NA	TRBJ2-3	NA	TRBV18	CASSPPTRAVSDTQYF	TGTGCCAGCTCACCACCGACTCGGGCGGTCTCAGATACGCAGTATTTT
NA	TRBJ2-5	few	TRBV24-1	CATSAREETQYF	TGTGCCACCAGCGCGCGAGAGGAGACCCAGTACTTC
NA	TRBJ1-5	many	TRBV5-1	CASSLDTGTQPQHF	TGCGCCAGCAGCTTGGACACAGGGACCCAGCCCCAGCATTTT
NA	TRBJ2-5	NA	TRBV20-1	CSARDPGVQETQYF	TGCAGTGCTAGAGATCCGGGGGTCCAAGAGACCCAGTACTTC
NA	TRBJ2-6	few	TRBV5-1	CASSASYSGANVLTF	TGCGCCAGCAGCGCTAGCTACTCTGGGGCCAACGTCCTGACTTTC
NA	TRBJ2-2	NA	TRBV27	CASSLRAGNTGELFF	TGTGCCAGCAGTTTACGGGCAGGGAACACCGGGGAGCTGTTTTTT
TRBD2	TRBJ2-1	few	TRBV30	CAWSVQAGVGNEQFF	TGTGCCTGGAGTGTACAAGCGGGAGTGGGTAATGAGCAGTTCTTC
NA	TRBJ2-5	many	TRBV5-5	CASSSAIAGETQYF	TGTGCCAGCAGCTCCGCGATAGCCGGAGAGACCCAGTACTTC
TRBD2	TRBJ2-3	few	TRBV7-2	CASSELAGGIDTQYF	TGTGCCAGCAGCGAACTAGCGGGAGGAATAGATACGCAGTATTTT